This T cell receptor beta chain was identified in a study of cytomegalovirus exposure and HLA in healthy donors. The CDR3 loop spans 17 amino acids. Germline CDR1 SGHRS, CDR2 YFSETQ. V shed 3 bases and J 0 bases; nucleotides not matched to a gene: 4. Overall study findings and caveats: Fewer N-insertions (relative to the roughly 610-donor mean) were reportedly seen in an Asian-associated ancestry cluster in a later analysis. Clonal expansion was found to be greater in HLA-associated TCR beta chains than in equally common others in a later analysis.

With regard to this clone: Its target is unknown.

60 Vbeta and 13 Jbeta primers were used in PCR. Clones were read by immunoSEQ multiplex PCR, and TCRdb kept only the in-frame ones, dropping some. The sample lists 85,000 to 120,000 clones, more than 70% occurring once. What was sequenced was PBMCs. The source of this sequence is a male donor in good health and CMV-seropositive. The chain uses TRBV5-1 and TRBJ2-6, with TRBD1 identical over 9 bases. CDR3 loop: CASSSGTGRSGANVLTF. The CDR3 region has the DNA TGCGCCAGCAGCTCCGGGACAGGGCGCTCTGGGGCCAACGTCCTGACTTTC.